Shown below are 10 T cell receptor beta chains from a single sample sequenced in a study of blood T cell repertoires in COVID-19. Sequenced by immunoSEQ multiplex PCR; TCRdb stores in-frame clones only, minus some. This sample yields about 240,000 clones, of which around 90% are seen a single time; 0.65% to 0.9% belongs to the top ten. Input material: peripheral blood. These receptors all come from a woman younger than 45 with acute or convalescent COVID-19.

The V and J genes are TRBV5-3 and TRBJ1-1; a possible D gene is TRBD1 (6 bases). TRBV5-3 is reported as an ORF; its role is uncertain. The V end lost 5 bases, the J end lost 1 base, and 12 bases lay between the germline ends. The CDR3 is 14 amino acids. The CDR3 sequence is CARRWARGNTEAFF. The CDR3 region has the DNA TGTGCCAGAAGATGGGCCAGGGGGAACACTGAAGCTTTCTTT.

The chain employs TRBV4-1 and TRBJ1-4, with D tentatively TRBD1 (5 bases). Deletions cut 4 bases from V and 11 bases from J, with 23 bases between. The CDR3 runs to 16 residues. Germline lookup yields CDR1 MGHRA and CDR2 YSYEKL. Written as DNA, the CDR3 is TGCGCCAGCAGCCCCTCAGGGAACTCCCTCCGTAGCAAACTGTTTTTT. This codes for CASSPSGNSLRSKLFF.

The chain couples TRBV18 to TRBJ2-1, with 12 bases matching TRBD2. Germline CDR1 and CDR2: KGHSH and LQKENI. V shed 0 bases and J 9 bases; nucleotides not matched to a gene: 9. The CDR3 consists of 17 residues. The CDR3 sequence: CASSPPLAGGPALEQFF. CDR3 DNA: TGTGCCAGCTCACCACCCCTAGCGGGAGGGCCGGCCCTTGAGCAGTTCTTC.

The V and J genes are TRBV6-2 or TRBV6-3 and TRBJ2-7, with a possible D match to TRBD2 (5 bases). V lost 5 bases, J lost 3 bases, and 5 bases lay in between. The CDR3 loop spans 11 amino acids. The germline CDR1 and CDR2 sequences are MNHEY and SVGEGT. The CDR3 is CASSTSYEQYF. CDR3 DNA sequence: TGTGCCAGCAGTACTAGCTACGAGCAGTACTTC.

This chain links TRBV28 with TRBJ1-2; D gene uncertain. V lost 5 bases and J 5 bases, leaving 12 bases between the germline ends. CDR3 length: 13 amino acids. CDR1 is MDHEN, CDR2 SYDVKM, per germline. This CDR3 reads CASSPGIPYGYTF. Here the CDR3 DNA reads TGTGCCAGCAGTCCGGGGATTCCATATGGCTACACCTTC.

This chain joins TRBV9 and TRBJ2-3; 13 nucleotides align to TRBD2. The CDR3 is 17 residues long. Germline CDR1 and CDR2: SGDLS and YYNGEE. The V and J ends lost 4 bases and 4 bases, in that order; junction bases with no gene match: 9. The CDR3 sequence is CASSYGTSGKGADTQYF. CDR3 in DNA: TGTGCCAGCAGCTATGGGACTAGCGGGAAGGGGGCAGATACGCAGTATTTT.

J is TRBJ2-4 and V is TRBV15, with 9 bases identical to TRBD2. Trimming at V came to 6 bases and at J to 4 bases, leaving 7 bases not matched to a gene. The CDR3 is 15 residues long. The germline CDR1 and CDR2 sequences are LNHNV and YYDKDF (reference sequence). DNA for the CDR3: TGTGCCACCAGTGGTTTAGCGGGAGCGAAAAACATTCAGTACTTC. Translation gives CATSGLAGAKNIQYF.

V is TRBV7-2 and J is TRBJ2-5; D gene unclear. The germline V gene has CDR1 SGHTA and CDR2 FQGNSA. This CDR3 has 15 amino acids. Trimming cost V 2 bases and J 2 bases, with 12 bases left between them. The DNA for the CDR3 is TGTGCCAGCAGCTTAATCGCAGCGAGACAAGAGACCCAGTACTTC. Its translation is CASSLIAARQETQYF.

This clone was seen just once. This sequence joins TRBV24-1 and TRBJ2-3; D is uncertain. Germline V gene sequence: CDR1 KGHDR, CDR2 SFDVKD. The length of the CDR3 is 12 residues. V gave up 9 bases and J gave up 0 bases, with 6 bases separating them. In nucleotides, the CDR3 is TGTGCCACCCAGGTCAGCACAGATACGCAGTATTTT. Its translation: CATQVSTDTQYF.

V gene TRBV6-2 or TRBV6-3 combines with J gene TRBJ1-5, with 9 bases fitting TRBD1. With 2 bases clipped from V and 4 bases from J, the junction kept 3 bases outside the gene matches. The CDR3 covers 15 residues. Germline V gene sequence: CDR1 MNHEY, CDR2 SVGEGT. The CDR3, as DNA: TGTGCCAGCAGTTACCGGGGGACAGGGAATCAGCCCCAGCATTTT. Translating it yields CASSYRGTGNQPQHF.